This T cell receptor beta chain is from a study of blood T cell repertoires in COVID-19. Looking at the study overall: Sites across the United States, Italy and Spain contributed samples from acute and convalescent COVID-19. PBMCs, B-cell-depleted T cells, or T cells provided the cDNA or gDNA that made up the material.

Germline V gene data show CDR1 as SGHRS and CDR2 as YFSETQ. The CDR3 sequence is 16 residues long. V shed 4 bases, J shed 2 bases, and the junction held 7 bases outside the gene matches. A Seattle source enrolled patients during active infection and followed them longitudinally. Authors' analysis steps: Quantification of nucleated cells was approximated via reference gene primer amplification. Assay: immunoSEQ multiplex PCR; the TCRdb copy retains only in-frame clones and omits some. The DNA gave D and trimming, while V, J and clone size come from that table. The table includes about 220,000 clones, roughly 85% detected once.

The sequence was collected from a woman in her sixties or seventies with COVID-19, enrolled during active disease. The chain employs TRBV5-1 and TRBJ2-2, with TRBD2 identical over 8 bases. The sample taken for sequencing was peripheral blood. The CDR3: CASSISGESNTGELFF. CDR3 nucleotide sequence: TGCGCCAGCAGCATTAGCGGGGAATCAAACACCGGGGAGCTGTTTTTT. The full variable domain, in which reference TRBV5-1 and TRBJ2-2 provide the parts outside the CDR3, is KAGVTQTPRYLIKTRGQQVTLSCSPISGHRSVSWYQQTPGQGLQFLFEYFSETQRNKGNFPGRFSGRQFSNSRSEMNVSTLELGDSALYLCASSISGESNTGELFFGEGSRLTVL.